This T cell receptor (beta chain) was identified in a study of blood T cell repertoires in COVID-19. Deletions cut 0 bases from V and 3 bases from J, with 6 bases between. This CDR3 is built from 14 residues. Germline CDR1 reads SNHLY; CDR2 reads FYNNEI. Libraries were prepared by immunoSEQ multiplex PCR; TCRdb keeps only in-frame clonotypes and omits some of them. Of about 150,000 clones in the sample, around four fifths were seen once. This chain connects TRBV2 to TRBJ1-3, with D possibly matching TRBD1 (6 bases). This receptor was obtained from a woman older than 75 with COVID-19, enrolled during active disease. The specimen sequenced was peripheral blood. This chain's CDR3 is CASSEAQGGNTIYF. DNA of the CDR3: TGTGCCAGCAGTGAAGCACAGGGTGGAAACACCATATATTTT.